The 2 T cell receptor beta chains listed next were all sequenced from one sample in a study of post-analysis software for immune sequencing data. Study-wide results and limits: TRBV5-6, TRBV5-1 and TRBV20-1 were among roughly 5 TRBV segments more frequent in patients than controls.

The antigens for these receptors are not known. Researchers reported that TCR beta cDNA libraries carried unique molecular identifiers. TCRdb fed the PCR reads into MiXCR, producing one record per CDR3 protein. The sample records around 440,000 distinct CDR3 sequences, nearly 45% being singletons. Sample: blood. The receptors shown here come from a girl aged 5-17 years with multiple sclerosis.

Here the CDR3 reads CSARDRQGINYGYTF. The CDR3 coding sequence is TGCAGTGCTAGAGATCGGCAGGGGATTAACTATGGCTACACCTTC. This rearrangement joins TRBV20-1 to TRBJ1-2, with D possibly TRBD1 on 6 matching bases. Germline values: CDR1 DFQATT, CDR2 SNEGSKA (reference sequence). The germline V and J ends were trimmed by 0 bases and 1 base, with 12 bases remaining between them. The CDR3 extends over 15 amino acids.

This sequence joins TRBV20-1 and TRBJ2-3; no reliable D call. The germline V and J ends were trimmed by 2 bases and 1 base, with 4 bases remaining between them. The CDR3 spans 12 residues. CDR1 DFQATT and CDR2 SNEGSKA come from the germline V gene (reference sequence). In DNA form, the CDR3 reads TGCAGTGCTAGATGGGGCACAGATACGCAGTATTTT. This translates into CSARWGTDTQYF.